Each of the 18 T cell receptor beta chains below was sequenced from the same sample in a study of control samples from healthy donors and cancer patients. Data came from immunoSEQ multiplex PCR; TCRdb stores just in-frame clones and leaves some out. The sample yields 95,000 to 110,000 clones, around 89% seen once. The sequenced sample consisted of PBMCs. The receptors come from a man in his fifties or sixties with lung cancer.

The J gene is TRBJ2-6, the V gene TRBV7-9; D is perhaps TRBD1 (5 bases). Germline V lookup: CDR1 SEHNR, CDR2 FQNEAQ (reference sequence). The CDR3 loop spans 15 amino acids. Trimming removed 7 bases from V and 0 bases from J, with 10 bases in between. CDR3 amino acids: CASTKQVSGANVLTF. The CDR3 DNA reads as TGTGCCAGCACCAAACAGGTCTCTGGGGCCAACGTCCTGACTTTC.

This clone was found a few times. The chain employs TRBV6-4 and TRBJ1-6, with unresolved D. V gave up 0 bases and J gave up 7 bases, with 7 bases separating them. The length of the CDR3 is 14 residues. CDR1 and CDR2 from the germline V gene are MRHNA and SNTAGT. The CDR3 loop is CASSDSGRNSPLHF. The CDR3 nucleotides are TGTGCCAGCAGTGACTCTGGAAGGAATTCACCCCTCCACTTT.

The J gene is TRBJ1-5, the V gene TRBV5-1, with D perhaps matching TRBD1 (6 bases). Per germline, CDR1 SGHRS and CDR2 YFSETQ. V shed 0 bases and J shed 3 bases, with 13 bases lying between them. The CDR3 extends over 16 amino acids. CDR3 amino acids: CASSLDGGRNNQPQHF. In DNA form, the CDR3 reads TGCGCCAGCAGCTTGGACGGGGGCAGGAACAATCAGCCCCAGCATTTT.

The V gene is TRBV9, the J gene TRBJ2-3; 7 bases fit TRBD1. Germline V gives CDR1 SGDLS, CDR2 YYNGEE. Unmatched junction bases numbered 5, after V lost 6 bases and J lost 1 base. The CDR3 sequence is 14 residues long. The DNA for the CDR3 is TGTGCCAGCAAGAGGGGGCGGGGCACAGATACGCAGTATTTT. Residues: CASKRGRGTDTQYF.

This rearrangement joins TRBV11-2 to TRBJ2-5, with D possibly TRBD1 on 6 matching bases. The germline CDR1 and CDR2 sequences are SGHAT and FQNNGV. V was cut by 0 bases and J by 7 bases, with 18 bases left in between. CDR3 length: 16 amino acids. For the CDR3, the DNA is TGTGCCAGCAGCTTAGATCTTTCCAGGGGTGGATTGACCCAGTACTTC. This encodes CASSLDLSRGGLTQYF.

The J gene is TRBJ1-1, the V gene TRBV6-5; no firm D call. V was clipped by 5 bases and J by 3 bases, with 10 bases between them. CDR1 is MNHEY, CDR2 SVGAGI, per germline. This CDR3 has 13 residues. CDR3 amino acids: CASSLPAYTEAFF. CDR3 DNA sequence: TGTGCCAGCAGTCTCCCCGCCTACACTGAAGCTTTCTTT.

The chain is built from TRBV21-1 and TRBJ1-2. TRBV21-1 is a listed pseudogene. CDR3 size: 13 residues. This CDR3 reads CASSRQKEGGYTF. CDR3 sequence (DNA): TGTGCCAGCAGCCGTCAAAAGGAGGGTGGCTACACCTTC.

The chain couples TRBV30 to TRBJ2-1, with TRBD1 matching over 8 bases. The V and J ends lost 6 bases and 8 bases, in that order; junction bases with no gene match: 9. The CDR3 sequence is 13 residues long. Germline-derived CDR1 and CDR2 are GTSNPN and SVGIG (reference sequence). This CDR3 is CACTGQVIDEQFF. The CDR3 DNA is TGTGCCTGCACGGGACAGGTCATTGATGAGCAGTTCTTC.

The gene calls are TRBV6-5 and TRBJ1-1; D uncertain. The V gene lost 2 bases and the J gene lost 1 base, with 5 bases spanning the gap. The germline V gene encodes CDR1 MNHEY and CDR2 SVGAGI. There are 13 residues in the CDR3. CDR3 loop: CASSYTENTEAFF. CDR3 DNA sequence: TGTGCCAGCAGTTACACGGAGAACACTGAAGCTTTCTTT.

J is TRBJ2-7 and V is TRBV6-6, with a possible D match to TRBD1 (6 bases). Per the germline V gene, CDR1 is MNHNY and CDR2 is SVGAGI (reference sequence). Trimming cost V 0 bases and J 4 bases, with 16 bases left between them. There are 16 residues in the CDR3. The CDR3 loop reads CASSYSSLGRGYEQYF. Written as DNA, the CDR3 is TGTGCCAGCAGTTACTCATCTCTAGGCAGGGGTTACGAGCAGTACTTC.

The chain combines TRBV5-6 with TRBJ1-2, with D perhaps TRBD1 (6 bases). Deletions cut 0 bases from V and 6 bases from J, with 9 bases between. The germline V gene has CDR1 SGHDT and CDR2 YYEEEE. This CDR3 has 13 residues. Here the CDR3 DNA reads TGTGCCAGCAGCTTGGTACAGGGCGATGGCTACACCTTC. It is translated as CASSLVQGDGYTF.

The V gene is TRBV3-1 (or the pseudogene TRBV3-2), the J gene TRBJ2-7; perhaps TRBD1 as D (6 bases). V was shortened by 4 bases and J by 9 bases, with 31 bases between the two germline ends. The germline V gene encodes CDR1 LGHDT and CDR2 YNNKEL (reference sequence). The CDR3 has 18 amino acids. The CDR3, as DNA: TGTGCCAGCAGCCCGCGGAAGGAAAGGACAGTCCATACTACTGGGCAGTACGTC. It encodes CASSPRKERTVHTTGQYV.

The J gene is TRBJ1-6, the V gene TRBV4-1, with D unresolved. The CDR3 loop spans 13 amino acids. V was cut by 1 base and J by 8 bases, with 6 bases left in between. CDR1 MGHRA and CDR2 YSYEKL come from the germline V gene. The CDR3 protein is CASSQVSDSPLHF. The CDR3 DNA reads TGCGCCAGCAGCCAAGTTTCGGATTCACCCCTCCACTTT.

The rearrangement uses TRBV6-6 and TRBJ2-6, with D uncertain. CDR3 length: 15 residues. Germline loops: CDR1 MNHNY, CDR2 SVGAGI (reference sequence). Between the trimmed V and J ends, which lost 0 bases and 4 bases, there was a span of 7 bases. The CDR3 here is CASSYSGKGANVLTF. The DNA for the CDR3 is TGTGCCAGCAGTTACTCTGGGAAGGGGGCCAACGTCCTGACTTTC.

J is TRBJ1-2 and V is TRBV6-4; D gene uncertain. CDR3 length: 15 amino acids. CDR1 is MRHNA, CDR2 SNTAGT, per germline. V lost 2 bases and J 2 bases, leaving 12 bases between the germline ends. The CDR3 spells CASSDPIGRNYGYTF. CDR3 coding DNA: TGTGCCAGCAGTGACCCCATCGGGAGGAACTATGGCTACACCTTC.

This chain uses TRBV29-1 with TRBJ2-3; 7 bases line up with TRBD1. The V gene end was trimmed by 6 bases and the J gene end by 9 bases; junction bases not matched to a gene: 3. Per germline, CDR1 SQVTM and CDR2 ANQGSEA. This CDR3 has 10 residues. The CDR3 protein is CSVGQETQYF. CDR3 nucleotides: TGCAGCGTCGGACAGGAAACGCAGTATTTT.

The sample holds one count of this clone. The chain recombines TRBV11-3 with TRBJ2-2; D not certain. V dropped 5 bases and J dropped 5 bases, with 3 bases sitting between them. Germline V gene data show CDR1 as SGHNT and CDR2 as YENEEA. The CDR3 loop spans 11 amino acids. Written as DNA, the CDR3 is TGTGCCAGCAGCCGAACCGGGGAGCTGTTTTTT. Its translation is CASSRTGELFF.

The V gene is TRBV5-1, the J gene TRBJ2-5, with 13 bases fitting TRBD2. V gave up 3 bases and J gave up 5 bases; unmatched junction bases: 28. There are 23 residues in the CDR3. CDR1 and CDR2 from the germline V gene are SGHRS and YFSETQ. The CDR3 region has the DNA TGCGCCAGCAGCTCCCGACCCTCCGGGACTAGCGGGGACCCAACGAAGGCCAGGGAGACCCAGTACTTC. It translates to CASSSRPSGTSGDPTKARETQYF.